The 21 T cell receptor beta chains below come from one sample, sequenced in a study of shared clonotypes between healthy human individuals (dated by TCRdb to the early 2020s). Libraries came from the immunoSEQ multiplex PCR assay. Held by TCRdb, this immuneACCESS table contains in-frame sequences only and omits some clones. Under half of the omission traces to an unresolved V gene where checked; the cause of the rest is unknown. The sample table holds some 980,000 clones, of which roughly 72% were seen once. Over 1.3% of the sample is taken by the ten largest. What was sequenced was memory CD4+ T cells sorted from blood. This sample's cell subset or site label indicates: CD45RA-negative fraction. The receptor set was obtained from a young man in good health.

This clone was detected a few times. J is TRBJ1-5 and V is TRBV28; 7 bases match TRBD1. Losses at the gene ends were 5 bases for V and 2 bases for J; bases not matched to a gene: 6. Germline lookup yields CDR1 MDHEN and CDR2 SYDVKM. The CDR3 runs to 15 residues. CDR3 bases: TGTGCCAGCAGTCACGGACAGGTTGGCAATCAGCCCCAGCATTTT. Amino acid sequence: CASSHGQVGNQPQHF.

V and J are TRBV2 and TRBJ2-3, with D unclear. CDR1 and CDR2 (germline): SNHLY, FYNNEI. The CDR3 extends over 11 amino acids. V was shortened by 7 bases and J by 4 bases, with 6 bases between the two germline ends. DNA of the CDR3: TGTGCCAGCAAATGGTCAGATACGCAGTATTTT. This sequence encodes CASKWSDTQYF.

V usage is TRBV7-8 and J usage is TRBJ1-3, with TRBD1 as a possible D gene (5 bases). V was trimmed by 7 bases and J by 2 bases, leaving 12 bases between them. Germline V gene lookup returns CDR1 SGHVS and CDR2 FQNEAQ. The CDR3 contains 14 residues. CDR3 DNA sequence: TGTGCCAGCACCCGACGGGGGGCTGGAAACACCATATATTTT. It encodes CASTRRGAGNTIYF.

V is TRBV9 and J is TRBJ2-1, with D perhaps being TRBD1 or TRBD2 (5 bases each). V lost 0 bases and J 9 bases, leaving 13 bases between the germline ends. The CDR3 extends over 14 amino acids. CDR1 is SGDLS, CDR2 YYNGEE, per germline. This CDR3 is CASSVGLGVSEQFF. Here the CDR3 DNA reads TGTGCCAGCAGCGTAGGATTGGGGGTGAGTGAGCAGTTCTTC.

V is TRBV7-9 and J is TRBJ1-2, with 9 bases matching TRBD1. The germline V gene encodes CDR1 SEHNR and CDR2 FQNEAQ (reference sequence). After removal of 4 bases from V and 6 bases from J, the junction contained 6 bases not matched to a gene. This CDR3 region has 14 residues. The CDR3 reads CASSSSDRGDGYTF. The CDR3 DNA reads TGTGCCAGCAGCTCCTCAGACAGGGGGGATGGCTACACCTTC.

The rearrangement joins TRBV2 to TRBJ2-7; TRBD1 agrees at 8 bases. The V and J ends lost 5 bases and 2 bases, in that order; junction bases with no gene match: 2. The CDR3 is 13 residues long. Looked up from germline, CDR1 is SNHLY and CDR2 is FYNNEI. The CDR3 region is CASSRTGPYEQYF. The CDR3 nucleotides read TGTGCCAGCAGTAGGACAGGGCCCTACGAGCAGTACTTC.

The rearrangement links TRBV9 to TRBJ1-4; tentative D call: TRBD1 (5 bases). CDR1 and CDR2 from the germline V gene are SGDLS and YYNGEE. The CDR3 spans 15 residues. V lost 3 bases and J lost 0, with 9 bases in between. The CDR3 sequence: CASSAAGSTNEKLFF. In nucleotides, the CDR3 is TGTGCCAGCAGCGCGGCAGGGTCAACTAATGAAAAACTGTTTTTT. Using reference TRBV9 and TRBJ1-4 for the parts outside the CDR3, the full variable domain is DSGVTQTPKHLITATGQRVTLRCSPRSGDLSVYWYQQSLDQGLQFLIQYYNGEERAKGNILERFSAQQFPDLHSELNLSSLELGDSALYFCASSAAGSTNEKLFFGSGTQLSVL.

The J gene is TRBJ2-3, the V gene TRBV9; 12 positions agree with TRBD2. CDR3 length: 15 residues. Per the germline V gene, CDR1 is SGDLS and CDR2 is YYNGEE. After removal of 0 bases from V and 4 bases from J, the junction contained 0 bases not matched to a gene. CDR3 region: CASSVASGRADTQYF. CDR3 DNA: TGTGCCAGCAGCGTAGCTAGCGGGAGGGCAGATACGCAGTATTTT. Full variable domain (rest looked up from reference TRBV9 and TRBJ2-3): DSGVTQTPKHLITATGQRVTLRCSPRSGDLSVYWYQQSLDQGLQFLIQYYNGEERAKGNILERFSAQQFPDLHSELNLSSLELGDSALYFCASSVASGRADTQYFGPGTRLTVL.

The chain has TRBV7-2 and TRBJ1-2, with TRBD1 as a possible D gene (6 bases). The CDR3 runs 14 residues. Per germline, CDR1 SGHTA and CDR2 FQGNSA. With 3 bases removed from V and 4 bases from J, the gap between germline ends came to 12 bases. CDR3 protein: CASSFGGVSYGYTF. The CDR3 DNA sequence: TGTGCCAGCAGCTTCGGGGGCGTGAGCTATGGCTACACCTTC.

This clone was counted once. This is likely a read error, given that the CDR3 carries no conserved phenylalanine or tryptophan at its end. Because the CDR3's place on the DNA is in doubt, the DNA is left out and the CDR3 is given as listed by TCRdb. This rearrangement joins TRBV10-1 to TRBJ1-1; no check of the table's D call, TRBD1, against the DNA was made. With termini counted, the CDR3 has 8 amino acids. Germline CDR1 reads WNHNN; CDR2 reads SYGVQD (reference sequence). The CDR3 loop is CASRGLLG.

The V call is TRBV28, the J call TRBJ1-1, with D uncertain. Germline V gene data show CDR1 as MDHEN and CDR2 as SYDVKM. With 2 bases removed from V and 4 bases from J, the gap between germline ends came to 11 bases. The CDR3 is 14 amino acids. This chain's CDR3 is CASSLDGSSTEAFF. The CDR3 coding sequence is TGTGCCAGCAGTTTAGATGGGAGTAGCACTGAAGCTTTCTTT. Supplemented by reference TRBV28 and TRBJ1-1, the full variable domain reads DVKVTQSSRYLVKRTGEKVFLECVQDMDHENMFWYRQDPGLGLRLIYFSYDVKMKEKGDIPEGYSVSREKKERFSLILESASTNQTSMYLCASSLDGSSTEAFFGQGTRLTVV.

The rearrangement joins TRBV5-6 to TRBJ2-2; D unresolved. Germline V CDR1 and CDR2: SGHDT, YYEEEE. Trimming pared 3 bases from V and 3 bases from J, leaving 6 bases between. CDR3 length: 13 residues. CDR3 nucleotide sequence: TGTGCCAGCAGCTCCTATCACACCGGGGAGCTGTTTTTT. This codes for CASSSYHTGELFF.

V usage is TRBV20-1 and J usage is TRBJ2-2, with D unresolved. CDR3 size: 11 residues. Trimming removed 1 base at V and 7 bases at J, with 4 bases between. The germline V gene encodes CDR1 DFQATT and CDR2 SNEGSKA (reference sequence). The CDR3 sequence is CSARADGELFF. The CDR3 DNA is TGCAGTGCTAGAGCAGACGGGGAGCTGTTTTTT.

This sequence joins TRBV2 and TRBJ1-2; D remains ambiguous. Germline loops: CDR1 SNHLY, CDR2 FYNNEI. This CDR3 is 14 amino acids long. Trimming stripped 2 bases from V and 1 base from J, with 8 bases between. For the CDR3, the DNA is TGTGCCAGCAGTGAACGACGGATTAACTATGGCTACACCTTC. Amino acids: CASSERRINYGYTF. The variable domain in full, with the rest retrieved from reference TRBV2 and TRBJ1-2, is EPEVTQTPSHQVTQMGQEVILRCVPISNHLYFYWYRQILGQKVEFLVSFYNNEISEKSEIFDDQFSVERPDGSNFTLKIRSTKLEDSAMYFCASSERRINYGYTFGSGTRLTVV.

The chain couples TRBV21-1 to TRBJ1-2; the DNA was not compared with TRBD1, the D call given in the table. TRBV21-1 is a pseudogene segment. This CDR3 has 16 amino acids. The CDR3 DNA reads TGTGCCAGCCAGAACCCAGGACAGGGAACTAACTATGGCTACACCTTC. The encoded protein is CASQNPGQGTNYGYTF.

This clone has only a few counts. J is TRBJ1-1 and V is TRBV5-1; perhaps TRBD1 as D (6 bases). The CDR3 is made up of 14 amino acids. Germline V gene data show CDR1 as SGHRS and CDR2 as YFSETQ. The ends were cut back, 3 bases at V and 6 bases at J, with 15 bases in the middle. CDR3 nucleotide sequence: TGCGCCAGCAGCTCGATTGGGGCAGGGGCTGAAGCTTTCTTT. This sequence encodes CASSSIGAGAEAFF.

This rearrangement joins TRBV5-6 to TRBJ2-3; TRBD2 aligns across 7 bases. V lost 2 bases and J lost 2; bases outside the gene matches: 8. The germline V gene encodes CDR1 SGHDT and CDR2 YYEEEE. This CDR3 is 16 amino acids long. This CDR3 reads CASSFWSGAFTDTQYF. CDR3 DNA: TGTGCCAGCAGCTTCTGGAGCGGGGCCTTCACAGATACGCAGTATTTT.

This clone was seen a handful of times. The rearrangement uses TRBV4-1 and TRBJ1-1; no reliable D call. Germline V CDR1 and CDR2: MGHRA, YSYEKL. Trimming cost V 3 bases and J 2 bases, with 13 bases left between them. The CDR3 is 15 residues long. This CDR3 reads CASSHATSGNTEAFF. The CDR3 DNA is TGCGCCAGCAGCCATGCGACAAGCGGAAACACTGAAGCTTTCTTT.

This clone was counted a few times. The chain is built from TRBV10-1 and TRBJ1-2; tentatively, D is TRBD1 (6 bases). V was trimmed by 9 bases and J by 1 base, leaving 12 bases between them. From germline, CDR1 is WNHNN and CDR2 SYGVQD (reference sequence). The CDR3 has 13 amino acids. The CDR3 nucleotides read TGCGCCAGAAAGGGACACCTTAACTATGGCTACACCTTC. Translation: CARKGHLNYGYTF.

The J gene is TRBJ2-3, the V gene TRBV10-3; 12 bases are shared with TRBD2. Germline-derived CDR1 and CDR2 are ENHRY and SYGVKD. The CDR3 has 15 residues. V shed 4 bases, J shed 2 bases, and the junction held 1 base outside the gene matches. The CDR3 DNA sequence: TGTGCCATCAGTGGGACTAGCGGGAACACAGATACGCAGTATTTT. Its translation is CAISGTSGNTDTQYF.

A word on this clone: At the DNA level, this CDR3 is encoded by other sequences in the same sample as well. DNA for the CDR3: TGCGCCAGCAGCCAAGAGGGCAGGGGCACAGATACGCAGTATTTT. This translates into CASSQEGRGTDTQYF. The genes are TRBV4-3 and TRBJ2-3; possible D gene TRBD1, 5 bases. The CDR3 runs to 15 residues. Trimming left V 0 bases short and J 1 base short, with 8 bases between. Germline values: CDR1 LGHNA, CDR2 YSLEER.